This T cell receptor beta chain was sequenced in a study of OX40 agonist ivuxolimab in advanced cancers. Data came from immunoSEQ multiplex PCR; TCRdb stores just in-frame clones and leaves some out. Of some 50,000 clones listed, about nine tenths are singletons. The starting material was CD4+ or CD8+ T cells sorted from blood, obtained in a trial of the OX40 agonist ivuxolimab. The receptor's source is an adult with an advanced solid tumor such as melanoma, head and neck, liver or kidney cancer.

CDR3 DNA sequence: TGCGCCAGCAGCTTGGCCGGAGACACTGAAGCTTTCTTT. This codes for CASSLAGDTEAFF. The chain recombines TRBV5-1 with TRBJ1-1; D not resolved. The CDR3 runs to 13 residues. Germline lookup yields CDR1 SGHRS and CDR2 YFSETQ. Trimming shortened V by 0 bases and J by 3 bases, and 6 bases separated the two germline ends.